This T cell receptor (beta chain) stems from a study of blood T cell repertoires in COVID-19. This CDR3 is built from 15 residues. CDR1 is MNHEY, CDR2 SVGAGI, per germline. V shed 6 bases and J 4 bases; nucleotides not matched to a gene: 9. Study members were between roughly 18 and 90 years old and lived in approximately 25 US regions. Clinical histories supplied by participants themselves formed the basis of cohort assignment. Assay: immunoSEQ multiplex PCR; the TCRdb copy retains only in-frame clones and omits some. The repertoire consists of some 250,000 clones, with 75% to 90% occurring once and the leading ten covering 1.5% to 2%.

Sequenced sample: PBMCs or T cells enriched from blood (not recorded which). The chain carries TRBV6-5 and TRBJ1-2; the match to TRBD1 covers 9 bases. This clonotype was sampled from a woman aged 45-65 years who had recovered from COVID-19. The CDR3 bases are TGTGCCAGCAGAACAACAGGGGGCGGTTTCTATGGCTACACCTTC. Its translation is CASRTTGGGFYGYTF.